The source of this TCR beta chain is a study of T cell repertoires in ileal Crohn's disease. Background on the study: Every patient was operated on for stricturing (roughly 60%) or penetrating (approximately 40%) complications.

V lost 1 base and J lost 7; bases outside the gene matches: 2. Looked up from germline, CDR1 is SGHAT and CDR2 is FQNNGV. The CDR3 loop spans 14 amino acids. A word on this clone: The same CDR3 is also encoded by other DNA sequences in this sample.

TCRB immunosequencing input was about 520 nanograms of biopsy DNA per sample. Repertoires were generated with immunoSEQ multiplex PCR, while TCRdb's copy carries only in-frame clones and drops some. This sample carries approximately 17,000 clones, about 86% of them seen once, and the ten largest clones take around 5.4%. This clonotype was sampled from an adult with Crohn's disease. The sample taken for sequencing was ileal tissue. This chain links TRBV11-2 with TRBJ1-4; 8 bases fit TRBD1. The CDR3 spells CASSLAGGGEKLFF. The CDR3 nucleotides are TGTGCCAGCAGCTTAGCAGGGGGCGGTGAAAAACTGTTTTTT.